Shown below are 21 T cell receptor beta chains from a single sample sequenced in a study of shared clonotypes between healthy human individuals (dated by TCRdb to 2020 to 2021). Library preparation used the immunoSEQ multiplex PCR assay. Drawn from immuneACCESS, this table holds only the in-frame rearrangements with V and J called that TCRdb kept. Clones are partly lost; checked studies trace under half to an unresolved V gene and leave the rest unexplained. This sample lists more than 2 million clones; around 95% were detected once. The ten largest clones capture over 0.1% of the sample. Source material: naive CD4+ T cells sorted from blood. The sample's cell subset or site label is to be understood as: CD45RA+ positively selected. These receptors were obtained from a man between 18 and 35 years old in good health.

The rearrangement links TRBV6-5 to TRBJ2-1, with D tentatively TRBD2 (5 bases). This CDR3 comprises 12 residues. V lost 8 bases and J 4 bases, leaving 9 bases between the germline ends. Looked up from germline, CDR1 is MNHEY and CDR2 is SVGAGI. As DNA, the CDR3 is TGTGCCAGCGGGGAGATTTACAATGAGCAGTTCTTC. Protein product: CASGEIYNEQFF.

The chain recombines TRBV5-3 with TRBJ1-2, with D hard to call. TRBV5-3 is reported as an ORF; its role is uncertain. Trimming removed 4 bases at V and 5 bases at J, with 12 bases between. The CDR3 has 13 amino acids. In DNA, the CDR3 is TGTGCCAGAAGCGAACGGGGAAGGTATGGCTACACCTTC. Amino acids: CARSERGRYGYTF.

This clone was seen just once. V is TRBV6-1 and J is TRBJ1-2; D not resolved. Germline CDR1 is MNHNS and CDR2 is SASEGT. V lost 2 bases and J lost 4, with 11 bases in between. This CDR3 is built from 14 residues. As DNA, the CDR3 is TGTGCCAGCAGTGAATTGGAGGGCTTCTATGGCTACACCTTC. Translating gives CASSELEGFYGYTF.

Remarks on this clone: The same CDR3 also results from other DNA sequences found in this sample. The chain joins TRBV19 to TRBJ2-7, with D unresolved. V was clipped by 1 base and J by 4 bases, with 8 bases between them. Germline V lookup: CDR1 LNHDA, CDR2 SQIVND (reference sequence). The CDR3 totals 13 residues. The CDR3 region has the DNA TGTGCCAGTAGTATAGGGTGGAATTACGAGCAGTACTTC. Translating it yields CASSIGWNYEQYF.

The chain recombines TRBV11-3 with TRBJ2-1, with unresolved D. V lost 0 bases and J 6 bases, leaving 3 bases between the germline ends. Germline CDR1 is SGHNT and CDR2 is YENEEA. CDR3 length equals 12 residues. CDR3 sequence reads: CASSLDLNEQFF. The CDR3 region has the DNA TGTGCCAGCAGCTTAGATCTCAATGAGCAGTTCTTC. Using reference TRBV11-3 and TRBJ2-1 for the parts outside the CDR3, the full variable domain is EAGVVQSPRYKIIEKKQPVAFWCNPISGHNTLYWYLQNLGQGPELLIRYENEEAVDDSQLPKDRFSAERLKGVDSTLKIQPAELGDSAVYLCASSLDLNEQFFGPGTRLTVL.

The V call is TRBV2, the J call TRBJ2-3; tentative D call: TRBD2 (6 bases). Germline lookup yields CDR1 SNHLY and CDR2 FYNNEI. There are 14 residues in the CDR3. V was clipped by 9 bases and J by 2 bases, with 15 bases between them. CDR3 region: CARGGGAYTDTQYF. CDR3 nucleotides: TGTGCCAGGGGAGGCGGGGCGTACACAGATACGCAGTATTTT.

The chain recombines TRBV28 with TRBJ2-1, with D possibly matching TRBD1 (5 bases). The ends were cut back, 6 bases at V and 4 bases at J, with 10 bases in the middle. Germline lookup yields CDR1 MDHEN and CDR2 SYDVKM. The length of the CDR3 is 13 residues. The CDR3 DNA reads TGTGCCAGCAGCAAGCAGGGATACAATGAGCAGTTCTTC. Its protein product is CASSKQGYNEQFF.

The rearrangement joins TRBV10-2 to TRBJ1-4; no clear D gene. Trimming removed 3 bases at V and 4 bases at J, with 9 bases between. The CDR3 totals 14 residues. CDR1 WSHSY and CDR2 SAAADI come from the germline V gene. The CDR3 sequence is CASSDVAVNEKLFF. The CDR3 DNA reads TGCGCCAGCAGTGATGTGGCAGTTAATGAAAAACTGTTTTTT.

The chain employs TRBV7-2 and TRBJ1-1; no reliable D call. The V end lost 1 base, the J end lost 3 bases, and 12 bases lay between the germline ends. Germline V lookup: CDR1 SGHTA, CDR2 FQGNSA. The CDR3 covers 15 residues. CDR3 protein: CASSLVGVLDTEAFF. Here the CDR3 DNA reads TGTGCCAGCAGCTTAGTTGGGGTTTTGGACACTGAAGCTTTCTTT.

V usage is TRBV6-5 and J usage is TRBJ1-1; 7 positions agree with TRBD1. Germline CDR1 MNHEY, CDR2 SVGAGI. There are 14 residues in the CDR3. V gave up 6 bases and J gave up 0 bases; unmatched junction bases: 4. This CDR3 reads CASRRGQMNTEAFF. CDR3 DNA: TGTGCCAGCAGGAGGGGGCAGATGAACACTGAAGCTTTCTTT.

CDR3 sequence reads: CASSASGTYQETQYF. In DNA, the CDR3 is TGTGCCAGCAGCGCTAGCGGGACGTACCAAGAGACCCAGTACTTC. The genes are TRBV6-5 and TRBJ2-5; 9 positions agree with TRBD2. CDR1 MNHEY and CDR2 SVGAGI come from the germline V gene. The CDR3 contains 15 residues. J gave up 0 bases and V 6 bases, and 5 bases lay outside the gene matches.

Turning to this clone: Its ends do not fully match the called genes, so a read error is possible. The V gene is TRBV28, the J gene TRBJ1-6; D is uncertain. Germline V gene data show CDR1 as MDHEN and CDR2 as SYDVKM. CDR3 length: 11 amino acids. CDR3 residues: CASSFGPLSEF. DNA for the CDR3: TGTGCCAGCAGTTTCGGCCCTCTTTCAGAGTTT.

J is TRBJ2-1 and V is TRBV6-1; no clear D. Trimming took 4 bases from V and 6 from J, leaving 10 bases between them. The CDR3 totals 13 residues. The germline V gene encodes CDR1 MNHNS and CDR2 SASEGT. The CDR3 DNA reads as TGTGCCAGCAGTGTTAGGCAGGTCAATGAGCAGTTCTTC. It is translated as CASSVRQVNEQFF.

The gene calls are TRBV7-2 and TRBJ2-7; D gene unclear. The CDR3 is made up of 15 amino acids. The germline V gene has CDR1 SGHTA and CDR2 FQGNSA. V lost 2 bases to trimming and J lost 5 bases, with 16 bases between them. Written as DNA, the CDR3 is TGTGCCAGCAGCTTATGGGCGTCGGAAGGGAACGAGCAGTACTTC. This translates into CASSLWASEGNEQYF.

The chain couples TRBV30 to TRBJ2-5; D is uncertain. Germline V CDR1 and CDR2: GTSNPN, SVGIG (reference sequence). This CDR3 comprises 13 residues. V lost 0 bases, J lost 5 bases, and 10 bases lay in between. The CDR3 nucleotides are TGTGCCTGGAGTGTCGTTCGTTGGGAGACCCAGTACTTC. Its translation is CAWSVVRWETQYF.

The rearrangement joins TRBV2 to TRBJ1-5; unclear D gene. In germline, CDR1 is SNHLY, CDR2 FYNNEI. The V gene lost 4 bases and the J gene lost 9 bases, with 13 bases spanning the gap. The CDR3 has 13 residues. The CDR3 here is CASSVAGLGPQHF. Here the CDR3 DNA reads TGTGCCAGCAGTGTGGCGGGCCTTGGGCCCCAGCATTTT.

This sequence joins TRBV27 and TRBJ1-5, with D possibly matching TRBD1 (6 bases). The CDR3 covers 15 residues. V was clipped by 6 bases and J by 0 bases, with 12 bases between them. Germline assignment: CDR1 MNHEY and CDR2 SMNVEV (reference sequence). In DNA form, the CDR3 reads TGTGCCAGCAGGAAAGGGGGGGCTAGCAATCAGCCCCAGCATTTT. As protein: CASRKGGASNQPQHF.

The chain uses TRBV2 and TRBJ2-3, with 7 bases that match TRBD1. Germline-derived CDR1 and CDR2 are SNHLY and FYNNEI. CDR3 length: 13 amino acids. J lost 2 bases, V lost 6 bases, and 2 bases had no gene match. CDR3 loop: CASRTGHTDTQYF. CDR3 DNA: TGTGCCAGCAGGACAGGGCACACAGATACGCAGTATTTT.

The chain links TRBV12-2 to TRBJ1-5. TRBV12-2 has pseudogene status. This CDR3 is built from 12 residues. CDR3 sequence (DNA): TGTGCAAGGAGAGGGATCTCACAGCCCCAGCATTTT. It yields the protein CARRGISQPQHF.

This chain uses TRBV7-4 with TRBJ2-3; TRBD2 aligns across 7 bases. The V segment lost 5 bases and the J segment 3 bases; nucleotides outside the gene matches: 5. In germline, CDR1 is SGHVT, CDR2 SQSDAQ. CDR3 size: 14 residues. CDR3 residues: CASSPWTSTDTQYF. The CDR3, as DNA: TGTGCCAGCAGCCCCTGGACTAGTACAGATACGCAGTATTTT.

Here the CDR3 reads CASSLARDSGTNEKLFF. CDR3 in DNA: TGTGCCAGCAGCTTGGCCCGGGACTCGGGAACTAATGAAAAACTGTTTTTT. The chain couples TRBV5-8 to TRBJ1-4; D may be TRBD1 (5 bases). The CDR3 loop spans 17 amino acids. Germline V gives CDR1 SGHTS, CDR2 YDEGEE. Trimming shortened V by 0 bases and J by 1 base, and 13 bases separated the two germline ends.